The 22 T cell receptor beta chains reported below all come from one sample, sequenced in a study of blood T cell repertoires in COVID-19. Sequenced by immunoSEQ multiplex PCR; TCRdb stores in-frame clones only, minus some. The profile shows 110,000 to 150,000 clones, 65% to 80% of them singletons. The material sequenced was peripheral blood. The receptors derive from a man aged 55 to 69 with acute or convalescent COVID-19.

A few counts support this clone. The rearrangement uses TRBV6-5 and TRBJ1-5, with 9 bases matching TRBD1. The CDR3 totals 14 residues. The V segment lost 6 bases and the J segment 6 bases; nucleotides outside the gene matches: 6. CDR1 is MNHEY, CDR2 SVGAGI, per germline. The CDR3 protein is CASSVGTGLQPQHF. The CDR3 DNA is TGTGCCAGCAGCGTAGGGACAGGGCTTCAGCCCCAGCATTTT.

This chain uses TRBV6-5 with TRBJ2-1, with 11 bases matching TRBD1. Trimming took 4 bases from V and 3 from J; bases not matched to a gene: 2. The CDR3 is 15 residues long. Germline loops: CDR1 MNHEY, CDR2 SVGAGI. CDR3 region: CASSSGTGGYNEQFF. The CDR3 bases are TGTGCCAGCAGTTCCGGGACAGGGGGCTACAATGAGCAGTTCTTC.

The chain carries TRBV5-4 and TRBJ2-3; 8 bases align to TRBD2. Germline V gives CDR1 SGHNT, CDR2 YYREEE (reference sequence). The CDR3 has 16 amino acids. The V gene end was trimmed by 0 bases and the J gene end by 7 bases; junction bases not matched to a gene: 10. The CDR3 DNA reads as TGTGCCAGCAGCTTGGCCGGTAGCGGGACTGGAAATACGCAGTATTTT. It codes for CASSLAGSGTGNTQYF.

V is TRBV7-3 and J is TRBJ2-7; 9 bases map to TRBD1. CDR3 length: 13 residues. V lost 5 bases, J lost 3 bases, and 2 bases stayed unmatched. Germline V CDR1 and CDR2: SGHTA, FQGTGA. The CDR3 bases are TGTGCCAGCAGCGTGGGACAGGGCTACGAGCAGTACTTC. Protein sequence: CASSVGQGYEQYF.

The chain is built from TRBV4-1 and TRBJ2-1; TRBD2 aligns across 9 bases. Losses at the gene ends were 2 bases for V and 2 bases for J; bases not matched to a gene: 4. The CDR3 covers 16 residues. The germline gives CDR1 MGHRA, CDR2 YSYEKL. CDR3 residues: CASSQFLAGPYNEQFF. CDR3 DNA sequence: TGCGCCAGCAGCCAATTCCTAGCGGGGCCCTACAATGAGCAGTTCTTC.

The V call is TRBV18, the J call TRBJ2-3; the match to TRBD2 covers 7 bases. This CDR3 comprises 16 residues. Germline trimming cut 0 bases from V and 3 bases from J; bases unmatched to any gene: 6. Germline CDR1 reads KGHSH; CDR2 reads LQKENI. Written as DNA, the CDR3 is TGTGCCAGCTCACCACCGGCCGGGAGGAGGACAGATACGCAGTATTTT. Translated, it gives CASSPPAGRRTDTQYF.

V gene TRBV7-9 combines with J gene TRBJ2-7, with TRBD1 as a possible D gene (6 bases). CDR3 length equals 13 residues. CDR1 and CDR2 from the germline V gene are SEHNR and FQNEAQ (reference sequence). Trimming took off 3 bases at V and 4 bases at J, with 10 bases between the two ends. CDR3 sequence reads: CASSFWTEYEQYF. DNA of the CDR3: TGTGCCAGCAGCTTCTGGACAGAATACGAGCAGTACTTC.

The chain joins TRBV7-9 to TRBJ2-5; D possibly corresponds to TRBD2 (5 bases). With 3 bases removed from V and 3 bases from J, the gap between germline ends came to 11 bases. CDR1 and CDR2 from the germline V gene are SEHNR and FQNEAQ (reference sequence). The CDR3 is 14 residues long. The CDR3 DNA reads as TGTGCCAGCAGCTTGGGAAGCGGAAAAGAGACCCAGTACTTC. Amino acid sequence: CASSLGSGKETQYF.

This chain joins TRBV24-1 and TRBJ2-1, with 7 bases aligning to TRBD1. The CDR3 contains 15 residues. The V and J ends lost 5 bases and 4 bases, in that order; junction bases with no gene match: 7. CDR1 is KGHDR and CDR2 is SFDVKD in the germline V gene. DNA of the CDR3: TGTGCCACCAGTGCCCCGGACAGGCCTTACAATGAGCAGTTCTTC. Encoded protein: CATSAPDRPYNEQFF.

The chain combines TRBV5-4 with TRBJ2-7; TRBD1 aligns across 11 bases. Germline assignment: CDR1 SGHNT and CDR2 YYREEE (reference sequence). The V and J ends lost 5 bases and 3 bases, in that order; junction bases with no gene match: 4. This CDR3 is 14 amino acids long. The CDR3 loop is CASRTGTGGYEQYF. The CDR3 bases are TGTGCCAGCAGAACCGGGACAGGGGGCTACGAGCAGTACTTC.

The chain recombines TRBV27 with TRBJ2-5; the D gene is possibly TRBD1 (5 bases). CDR1 and CDR2 from the germline V gene are MNHEY and SMNVEV (reference sequence). CDR3 size: 13 residues. V dropped 4 bases and J dropped 5 bases, with 11 bases sitting between them. CDR3 amino acids: CASSSVWGETQYF. DNA for the CDR3: TGTGCCAGCAGTTCCGTTTGGGGCGAGACCCAGTACTTC.

The chain links TRBV19 to TRBJ1-1; D gene unclear. CDR1 is LNHDA and CDR2 is SQIVND in the germline V gene (reference sequence). This CDR3 comprises 15 residues. With 0 bases removed from V and 1 base from J, the gap between germline ends came to 9 bases. The CDR3 sequence: CASSIDRVSNTEAFF. The CDR3 region has the DNA TGTGCCAGTAGTATAGATCGTGTTTCGAACACTGAAGCTTTCTTT.

The chain is built from TRBV6-2 or TRBV6-3 and TRBJ2-1; D is possibly TRBD2 (6 bases). V lost 7 bases, J lost 7 bases, and 17 bases lay in between. This CDR3 has 14 amino acids. Germline V gene lookup returns CDR1 MNHEY and CDR2 SVGEGT. The CDR3 sequence is CASTPAGPRNEQFF. The CDR3 region has the DNA TGTGCCAGCACCCCCGCGGGGCCGAGAAATGAGCAGTTCTTC.

This chain uses TRBV3-1 (or the pseudogene TRBV3-2) with TRBJ2-5, with a tentative D call TRBD1 (5 bases). Germline CDR1 is LGHDT and CDR2 is YNNKEL (reference sequence). The length of the CDR3 is 15 residues. The V gene lost 4 bases and the J gene lost 2 bases, with 14 bases spanning the gap. CDR3 nucleotide sequence: TGTGCCAGCAGCCCCGAGACAGAATATCAAGAGACCCAGTACTTC. Protein: CASSPETEYQETQYF.

This chain connects TRBV6-5 to TRBJ2-1; TRBD2 is a possible D gene (6 bases). The germline CDR1 and CDR2 sequences are MNHEY and SVGAGI. The CDR3 is made up of 13 amino acids. Trimming took 6 bases from V and 7 from J, leaving 13 bases between them. The CDR3 protein is CASSPGERNEQFF. DNA for the CDR3: TGTGCCAGCAGCCCGGGGGAAAGGAATGAGCAGTTCTTC.

Concerning this clone itself: Other DNA variants within this sample encode the same CDR3. DNA of the CDR3: TGTGCCAGCAGCCAAGGTACAGGGTACACTGAAGCTTTCTTT. The encoded protein is CASSQGTGYTEAFF. The V gene is TRBV3-1 (or the pseudogene TRBV3-2), the J gene TRBJ1-1; the D gene is possibly TRBD1 (6 bases). The germline CDR1 and CDR2 sequences are LGHDT and YNNKEL (reference sequence). The CDR3 spans 14 residues. V was shortened by 1 base and J by 3 bases, with 9 bases between the two germline ends.

The table lists this clone with a few counts. The rearrangement uses TRBV6-1 and TRBJ2-6; 12 positions match TRBD2. Germline trimming cut 3 bases from V and 1 base from J; bases unmatched to any gene: 1. There are 17 residues in the CDR3. Germline values: CDR1 MNHNS, CDR2 SASEGT. This CDR3 reads CASSDLAGGSGANVLTF. For the CDR3, the DNA is TGTGCCAGCAGTGACCTAGCGGGAGGGTCTGGGGCCAACGTCCTGACTTTC.

The chain links TRBV5-4 to TRBJ1-5; 7 bases align to TRBD1. CDR1 is SGHNT and CDR2 is YYREEE in the germline V gene (reference sequence). Trimming at V came to 0 bases and at J to 3 bases, leaving 3 bases not matched to a gene. The CDR3 length is 15 residues. Here the CDR3 reads CASSLAGQLNQPQHF. In nucleotides, the CDR3 is TGTGCCAGCAGCTTGGCGGGACAGCTCAATCAGCCCCAGCATTTT.

The chain has TRBV20-1 and TRBJ2-1, with no clear D. CDR1 DFQATT and CDR2 SNEGSKA come from the germline V gene (reference sequence). Deletions cut 7 bases from V and 2 bases from J, with 6 bases between. This CDR3 is built from 11 residues. CDR3 DNA sequence: TGCAGTGTCCAGGCCTACAATGAGCAGTTCTTC. Translating gives CSVQAYNEQFF.

This clone has more than one count but fewer than ten. CDR3 region: CASSLLAGILSTDTQYF. DNA of the CDR3: TGTGCCAGCAGCTTATTAGCAGGGATCCTAAGCACAGATACGCAGTATTTT. The chain has TRBV11-2 and TRBJ2-3; D perhaps matches TRBD1 (5 bases). Trimming took off 2 bases at V and 0 bases at J, with 15 bases between the two ends. The germline CDR1 and CDR2 sequences are SGHAT and FQNNGV. The CDR3 consists of 17 residues.

Only one count was recorded for this clone. The chain links TRBV5-4 to TRBJ2-5; a possible D gene is TRBD2 (6 bases). Per germline, CDR1 SGHNT and CDR2 YYREEE (reference sequence). V gave up 0 bases and J gave up 6 bases, with 15 bases separating them. This CDR3 has 15 residues. CDR3 amino acids: CASSLGLALGKTQYF. Here the CDR3 DNA reads TGTGCCAGCAGCTTGGGGCTAGCGCTCGGAAAGACCCAGTACTTC.

The chain uses TRBV30 and TRBJ1-6; D remains unclear. The CDR3 is made up of 13 amino acids. The germline V gene encodes CDR1 GTSNPN and CDR2 SVGIG (reference sequence). Trimming took 5 bases from V and 9 from J, leaving 14 bases between them. The CDR3 protein is CAWGDTEGSPLHF. The CDR3 bases are TGTGCCTGGGGCGACACCGAGGGTTCACCCCTCCACTTT.